The clone carrying this T cell receptor beta chain appeared once. Its specificity is not known. Method: immunoSEQ multiplex PCR; TCRdb's copy keeps in-frame clones and lacks some. The sample records approximately 120,000 clones, roughly 90% being singletons. The sample is drawn from a study of T cell responses to AZD1222 COVID-19 vaccine. Study information: Investigators merged groups given second doses at roughly 4 or roughly 12 weeks. Study findings and constraints: Clonal diversity was possibly underestimated, and the donors were mostly white British, with more females.

The sequence derives from an adult in good health. The starting material was peripheral blood, obtained on day 0 of AZD1222 vaccination.

The CDR3, as DNA: TGTGCCAGCAGCCAAGTAGGAAAGGCTGGAAACACCATATATTTT. Translating it yields CASSQVGKAGNTIYF. V and J are TRBV14 and TRBJ1-3; D ambiguous. CDR1 is SGHDN, CDR2 FVKESK, per germline. V was clipped by 1 base and J by 2 bases, with 9 bases between them. The CDR3 has 15 amino acids.